The T cell receptor (beta chain) under discussion was sequenced for a study of long-term antiretroviral therapy in people with HIV (dated by TCRdb to between 2021 and 2022). About the investigation overall: Collection of the earliest samples took place about a decade ahead of the 2015 WHO recommendation for immediate ART, at a time when ART was typically delayed until CD4 counts fell. Of the approximately 32 participants with HIV, fewer than twelve were female. No cross-contamination during QIAcube processing was seen in test extractions of a monoclonal T-cell line run alongside around 30 polyclonal samples. A total of roughly 180 cryopreserved PBMC samples were contributed to the cohort by 30 adults with confirmed HIV infection, with samples collected serially over a mean of about 6 years (range 1-12). A retrospective serial study tested whether changes in peripheral blood TRB repertoire composition and diversity were associated with ART initiation and durable HIV suppression.

To be included, a participant needed at least one PBMC sample from before ART initiation plus at least two post-ART samples. Every participant with HIV received treatment in the United States of America. Before DNA extraction, cryopreserved samples containing about 0.9-10 million PBMC were thawed and washed. At the time of the earliest PBMC sample, participants with HIV were aged between roughly 23 and 60 years. PBMC samples were contributed by each participant from 1-4 timepoints before ART initiation and 2-8 timepoints after ART initiation, with a median of 7 samples. For every participant, serial HIV viral load, CD4+ T-cell count, ART history and demographic data were obtained. Genomic DNA was extracted from unsorted PBMC with a Qiagen kit on a QIAcube, with processing performed in batches of 12 samples. On this clone: Which antigen it targets is not known. It has no much larger one-base neighbor in the sample; base qualities were not kept.

The paper's findings and limits, for the study overall: Since PBMC availability was limited, sequencing covered only the TCR beta chain, with no alpha chain pairing. HIV repertoires had narrower CDR3 length ranges than controls, and the network structure suggested an antigen-experienced repertoire that shifted only slightly toward naive after ART. The samples were dated from about 2004 to 2018, and the ART regimens that were used may be less effective than current ART regimens. Because pre-ART samples had limited cell numbers, unsorted PBMC were profiled rather than sorted CD4+ and CD8+ T cells. A significant increase in TRB diversity was found to be associated with ART initiation, although TRB diversity was observed to remain significantly below that of transplant donor controls even after long-term ART. Inferences about post-ART repertoire changes were limited because no data were available on ART adherence, viral resistance or therapy changes. Expanded TRB clones identified before ART initiation dominated the repertoire at all time points, although this dominance fluctuated and declined in many PLHIV after ART.

Spanning cysteine to phenylalanine, the CDR3 consists of 12 amino acids. CDR3 DNA is the only sequence kept; it has 36 bases, read in frame from the first base. Deletion took 4 bases off V and 7 bases off J, with a span of 12 bases between the germline ends. CDR1 and CDR2 were assigned from the germline V gene as SGHRS and YFSETQ. The immunoSEQ hsTCRB v3.0 assay was used at survey level resolution to sequence the TRB variable region. TRB sequencing targeted a depth of roughly 35,000-55,000 T-cell genomes per sample. Pooled TRB libraries were sequenced on an Illumina MiSeq with a v3 150-cycle kit. Per the source publication's procedure: Repertoire analysis was performed in R inside a reproducible Nextflow workflow that covered QC, data transformation and analysis. LymphoSeq2, an R package for AIRR-Seq data exploration, was used to implement custom analyses. A few samples yielding fewer than 5000 total TRB sequences were excluded, leaving more than 150 analyzed HIV repertoires. Among the 190 or so HIV repertoires that were kept, 59 were collected before ART initiation and 120 to 140 were collected after ART initiation. Each repertoire was downsampled to 5000 TRB nucleotide sequences, and summary statistics were averaged across 100 downsampling iterations. TRB sequences were retained for analysis only if CDR3 regions of at least seven amino acids were present. A Shannon entropy-derived clonality score and the Gini coefficient were used to measure diversity. In the repertoire networks, any two of the top 5000 CDR3 amino acid sequences were linked whenever the two sequences differed by an edit distance of one. For TRB CDR3 amino acid sequences, antigen specificity groups and MHC restriction were predicted with GLIPH2. Known CMV, EBV, HIV or tissue antigen associations were flagged by matching CDR3 amino acid sequences against VDJdb and McPAS-TCR. Pre-ART, post-ART and control groups were compared with Wilcoxon signed-rank tests and Holm-Bonferroni correction. Entries here come from immuneACCESS through TCRdb and include only in-frame sequences with V and J called. Some clones fail to appear in such tables; in the studies checked, an unresolved V gene covers under half of the shortfall, and the cause of the remainder is unknown. The V and J calls and the clone size are those of that table, but D and trimming were determined from the DNA. The sample yields 15,000 to 20,000 clones; around 76% were counted once. 6.5% to 7.5% of the sample comes from the top ten.

This sequence originates from a man in his fifties with HIV. The material was unsorted PBMCs, obtained 2.2 years after starting antiretroviral therapy. Here the chain combines TRBV5-1 and TRBJ2-7; the D segment may tentatively be TRBD1 or TRBD2, each giving 6 matched bases. The sequenced DNA: TGCGCCAGCAGCCCGGGGGCTGGGGAGCAGTACTTC. This codes for CASSPGAGEQYF.